Reported below is one TCR beta chain. Its target is not known. Unique molecular identifiers were affixed to discrete cDNA molecules within the library. From the RACE reads, TCRdb called clonotypes with MiXCR, one entry per CDR3 protein. This table holds 150,000 to 200,000 distinct CDR3 sequences, roughly 14% found once. The time point is: patch test 1, 2 weeks after DPC sensitization. This sample's treatment: therapeutic diphenylcyclopropenone sensitization with weekly scalp DPC. These data belong to a study of human T cells and chemical hapten exposure. The wider study: Alopecia areata, totalis or universalis affected patients who were mostly female.

Deletions cut 7 bases from V and 3 bases from J, with 10 bases between. The CDR3 has 13 amino acids. Germline V gives CDR1 SQVTM, CDR2 ANQGSEA. Study-wide results and limits: With regard to DPC sensitization, TCRs above 1 in 1000 frequency did not change.

V is TRBV29-1 and J is TRBJ2-6, with D hard to call. The sequenced sample was whole blood, obtained in connection with sensitization to the hapten diphenylcyclopropenone (DPC). The source of this sequence is a woman in her twenties or thirties with alopecia areata. Some clones in this sample may be carry-over from other donors' samples. Written as DNA, the CDR3 is TGCAGCGCTAAAAGTGGTGGGGCCAACGTCCTGACTTTC. Protein: CSAKSGGANVLTF.